This T cell receptor beta chain was profiled in a study of blood T cell repertoires in COVID-19. Germline lookup yields CDR1 LNHDA and CDR2 SQIVND (reference sequence). The CDR3 extends over 15 amino acids. Trimming pared 2 bases from V and 3 bases from J, leaving 13 bases between. Some clones are missing from TCRdb's copy, which holds only in-frame ones; the method was immunoSEQ multiplex PCR. The sample lists about 200,000 clones; about nine tenths were seen once. Sequencing was done on a sample of peripheral blood. The V call is TRBV19, the J call TRBJ2-5; D may be TRBD1 (6 bases). The sequence came from a woman between 45 and 60 years old with acute or convalescent COVID-19. The CDR3 is CASSILYRAKETQYF. The CDR3 DNA reads TGTGCCAGTAGTATACTTTACAGGGCAAAAGAGACCCAGTACTTC.